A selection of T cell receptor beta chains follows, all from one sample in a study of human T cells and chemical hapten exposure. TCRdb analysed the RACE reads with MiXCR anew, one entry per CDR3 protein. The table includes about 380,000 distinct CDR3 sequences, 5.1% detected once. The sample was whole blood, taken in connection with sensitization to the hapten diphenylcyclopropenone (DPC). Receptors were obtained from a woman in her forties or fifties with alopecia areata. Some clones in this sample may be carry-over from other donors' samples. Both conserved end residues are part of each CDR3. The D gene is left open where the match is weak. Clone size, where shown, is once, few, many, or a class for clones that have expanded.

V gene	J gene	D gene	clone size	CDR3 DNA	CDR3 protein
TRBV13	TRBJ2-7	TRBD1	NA	TGTGCCAGCAGCTACCCGACAGGGGGCCCTTCCTACGAGCAGTACTTC	CASSYPTGGPSYEQYF
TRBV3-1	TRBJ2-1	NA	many	TGTGCCAGCAGCCACTCTAGCCGTGGGAATGAGCAGTTCTTC	CASSHSSRGNEQFF
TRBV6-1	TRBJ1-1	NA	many	TGTGCCAGCAAGGTCGGGGGAAACACTGAAGCTTTCTTT	CASKVGGNTEAFF
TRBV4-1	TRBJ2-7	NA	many	TGCGCCAGCAGCCAATTTGGGGGGTACGAGCAGTACTTC	CASSQFGGYEQYF
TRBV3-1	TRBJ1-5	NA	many	TGTGCCAGCAGCCAAGACCCAGGGGGCAATCAGCCCCAGCATTTT	CASSQDPGGNQPQHF
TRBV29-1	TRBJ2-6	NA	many	TGCAGCGTTGGGGGAGACAGTGCCAGCTCTGGGGCCAACGTCCTGACTTTC	CSVGGDSASSGANVLTF
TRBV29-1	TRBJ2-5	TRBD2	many	TGCAGCATGGGACTAGCGGTACAAGAGACCCAGTACTTC	CSMGLAVQETQYF
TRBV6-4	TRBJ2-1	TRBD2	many	TGTGCCAGCAGTCTAGCGGGGGGGCCTCAGGAGTTCTTC	CASSLAGGPQEFF
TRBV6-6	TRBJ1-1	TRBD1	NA	TGTGCCAGCAGTTACTTGGGGACAGGCACTGAAGCTTTCTTT	CASSYLGTGTEAFF
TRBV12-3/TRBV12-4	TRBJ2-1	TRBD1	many	TGTGCCAGCAGTTCCCGGGACAGGGGAAGGGATGAGCAGTTCTTC	CASSSRDRGRDEQFF
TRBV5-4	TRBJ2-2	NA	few	TGTGCCAGCACTGCTTCGAACACCGGGGAGCTGTTTTTT	CASTASNTGELFF
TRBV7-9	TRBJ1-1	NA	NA	TGTGCCAGCAGCTTCTCTAAACTGAACACTGAAGCTTTCTTT	CASSFSKLNTEAFF
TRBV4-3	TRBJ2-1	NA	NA	TGCGCCAGCAGCCAAGATTTCGGCGGAAATGAGCAGTTCTTC	CASSQDFGGNEQFF
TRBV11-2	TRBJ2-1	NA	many	TGTGCCAGCAGCTTTGGGGGAAAGCGTGCTGAGCAGTTCTTC	CASSFGGKRAEQFF
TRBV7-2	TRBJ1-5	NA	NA	TGTGCCAGCAGCTTTGGTACAGGGAGTAATCAGCCCCAGCATTTT	CASSFGTGSNQPQHF
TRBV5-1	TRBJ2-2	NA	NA	TGCGCCAGCAGGGAGCGAGGACTACCCGACACCGGGGAGCTGTTTTTT	CASRERGLPDTGELFF
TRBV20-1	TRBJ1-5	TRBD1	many	TGCAGTGCTAGACCACAGACAGGGGGATATAGCAATCAGCCCCAGCATTTT	CSARPQTGGYSNQPQHF
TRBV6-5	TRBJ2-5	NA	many	TGTGCCAGCAGGATAAGCGGGCGGGAGACCCAGTACTTC	CASRISGRETQYF
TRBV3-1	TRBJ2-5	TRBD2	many	TGTGCCACTACGGGACTAGCGGGAGAGGAGGAGACCCAGTACTTC	CATTGLAGEEETQYF
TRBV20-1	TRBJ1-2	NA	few	TGCAGTGCTAGTTCTGGAAGGAACTATGGCTACACCTTC	CSASSGRNYGYTF
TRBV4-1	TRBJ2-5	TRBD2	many	TGCGCCAGCAGCCTACCGACTAGCGGCCAAGAGACCCAGTACTTC	CASSLPTSGQETQYF
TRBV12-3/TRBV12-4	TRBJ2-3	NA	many	TGTGCCAGCAGCTTTGGGTCAGATACGCAGTATTTT	CASSFGSDTQYF
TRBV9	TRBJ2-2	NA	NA	TGTGCCAGCAGCGATACTCGACAGACGAACACCGGGGAGCTGTTTTTT	CASSDTRQTNTGELFF
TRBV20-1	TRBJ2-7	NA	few	TGCAGTGCTAGTTCCAGGGTATCCTCCTACGAGCAGTACTTC	CSASSRVSSYEQYF
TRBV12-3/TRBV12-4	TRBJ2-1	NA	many	TGTGCCAGCAGTTTCGGGGGTATCGAGCAGTTCTTC	CASSFGGIEQFF
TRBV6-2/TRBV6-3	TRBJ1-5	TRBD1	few	TGTGCCAGCAGGACGGACAGGGGGAGGAATCAGCCCCAGCATTTT	CASRTDRGRNQPQHF
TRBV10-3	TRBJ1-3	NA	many	TGTGCCATCACCCAGGAAGGGGTCCTAAACACCATATATTTT	CAITQEGVLNTIYF
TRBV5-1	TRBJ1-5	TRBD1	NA	TGCGCCAGCAGCTTGGAAGGGACAGGGGATCAGCCCCAGCATTTT	CASSLEGTGDQPQHF
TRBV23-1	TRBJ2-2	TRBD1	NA	TGCGCCAGCAGTCAATCGAAGAGACAGGGAAACACCGGGGAGCTGTTTTTT	CASSQSKRQGNTGELFF
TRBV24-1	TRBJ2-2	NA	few	TGTGCCACCAGTGGTGAGGGCACCGGGGAGCTGTTTTTT	CATSGEGTGELFF
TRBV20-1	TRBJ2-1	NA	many	TGCAGTGCTCCGACGGAGGGAGCCTCCTACAATGAGCAGTTCTTC	CSAPTEGASYNEQFF
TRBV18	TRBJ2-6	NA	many	TGTGCCAGCTCCCCCGAAAGGGTTTCCGGGGCCAACGTCCTGACTTTC	CASSPERVSGANVLTF
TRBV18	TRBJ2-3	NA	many	TGTGCCAGCTCACCCCCGGGCCGCTCTAGCACAGATACGCAGTATTTT	CASSPPGRSSTDTQYF
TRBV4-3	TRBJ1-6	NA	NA	TGCGCCGGCAGCCAAGATCCGGGGGCAGTCCAAAATTCACCCCTCCACTTT	CAGSQDPGAVQNSPLHF
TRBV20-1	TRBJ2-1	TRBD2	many	TGCAGTGCCGCGGGGGGCCGAACTTACAATGAGCAGTTCTTC	CSAAGGRTYNEQFF
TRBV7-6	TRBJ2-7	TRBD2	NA	TGTGCCAGCAGCTTAGCGGCTAGCGGGAGCTTCGAGCAGTACTTC	CASSLAASGSFEQYF
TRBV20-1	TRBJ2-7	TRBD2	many	TGCAGTGCTAGAGATTCGGGACGGGGGGGAGACTACGAGCAGTACTTC	CSARDSGRGGDYEQYF
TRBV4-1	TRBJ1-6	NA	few	TGCGCCAGCAGCCAAGATAGGGGGGGCGGCTATAATTCACCCCTCCACTTT	CASSQDRGGGYNSPLHF
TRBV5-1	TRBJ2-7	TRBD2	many	TGCGCCAGCAGCTTCGATCGAGCGGGGGCCACCTTCTTCTCCTACGAGCAGTACTTC	CASSFDRAGATFFSYEQYF
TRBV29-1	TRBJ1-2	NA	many	TGCAGCGTCGCCCCCCGGCAGGGAGGCTATGGCTACACCTTC	CSVAPRQGGYGYTF
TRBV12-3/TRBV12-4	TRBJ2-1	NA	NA	TGTGCCAGCAGTCCCCGTCTCTCCTACAATGAGCAGTTCTTC	CASSPRLSYNEQFF
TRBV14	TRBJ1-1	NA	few	TGTGCCAGCAGTACGCAGGGGAACACTGAAGCTTTCTTT	CASSTQGNTEAFF
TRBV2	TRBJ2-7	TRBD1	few	TGTGCCAGCAGAGCCCGGGACAGTGACTCCTACGAGCAGTACTTC	CASRARDSDSYEQYF
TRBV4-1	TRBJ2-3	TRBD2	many	TGCGCCAGCAGCCCCCAGGGAACGGGGGGGGGCACAGATACGCAGTATTTT	CASSPQGTGGGTDTQYF
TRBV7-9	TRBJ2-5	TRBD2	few	TGTGCCAGCAGCTATCCAGCGGGGGAAGAGACCCAGTACTTC	CASSYPAGEETQYF
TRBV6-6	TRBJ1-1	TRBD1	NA	TGTGCCAGCAGCCTAAAAGCCGGGACAGACATACCTGAAGCTTTCTTT	CASSLKAGTDIPEAFF
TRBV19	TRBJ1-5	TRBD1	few	TGTGCCAGTAGTCTCTCTGTGACAGGGCACAATCAGCCCCAGCATTTT	CASSLSVTGHNQPQHF
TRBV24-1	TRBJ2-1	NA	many	TGTGCCACCAGTGATTTGGCCAATGGTGAGCAGTTCTTC	CATSDLANGEQFF
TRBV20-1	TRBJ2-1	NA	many	TGCAGTGCTAGAGGGATCTCCTACAATGAGCAGTTCTTC	CSARGISYNEQFF
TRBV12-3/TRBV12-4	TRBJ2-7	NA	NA	TGTGCCAGCAGCTCTTTCCGGGACCGCGACGAGCAGTACTTC	CASSSFRDRDEQYF
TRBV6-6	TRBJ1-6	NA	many	TGTGCCAGCAGAGACTCAGGGGAAACCCTCCACTTT	CASRDSGETLHF
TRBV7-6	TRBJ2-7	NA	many	TGTGCCAGCAGCTCTAGAGGGGGGAACGAGCAGTACTTC	CASSSRGGNEQYF
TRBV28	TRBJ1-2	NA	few	TGTGCCAGCAGTTTCTCATTAATCTATGGCTACACCTTC	CASSFSLIYGYTF